The 16 T cell receptor beta chains given below trace back to one sample, sequenced in a study of T cells in localized non-small cell lung cancer. TCRdb's table, derived via immunoSEQ multiplex PCR, lists solely in-frame clones and lacks some. The table has 55,000 to 80,000 clones, approximately 84% seen once. The specimen was peripheral blood, collected before any cancer treatment. Receptors were obtained from a female donor aged 60 or older with stage I lung adenocarcinoma.

The CDR3: CASSHPRGNYEQYF. DNA for the CDR3: TGCGCCAGCAGCCATCCTCGGGGGAACTACGAGCAGTACTTC. V and J are TRBV4-1 and TRBJ2-7; D possibly corresponds to TRBD2 (6 bases). This CDR3 comprises 14 residues. Germline CDR1 and CDR2: MGHRA and YSYEKL. V lost 3 bases to trimming and J lost 3 bases, with 12 bases between them.

The rearrangement joins TRBV27 to TRBJ2-6; tentatively, D is TRBD1 or TRBD2 (5 bases each). The CDR3 runs 20 residues. With 5 bases removed from V and 0 bases from J, the gap between germline ends came to 23 bases. Looked up from germline, CDR1 is MNHEY and CDR2 is SMNVEV (reference sequence). The CDR3 bases are TGTGCCAGCAGTCAGCATGGAATGGGACGTCAGCACTCTGGGGCCAACGTCCTGACTTTC. Its protein product is CASSQHGMGRQHSGANVLTF.

This chain links TRBV27 with TRBJ2-5, with 8 positions matching TRBD2. V trimming: 5 bases; J trimming: 5 bases; junction bases outside the gene matches: 7. CDR3 length: 14 residues. Looked up from germline, CDR1 is MNHEY and CDR2 is SMNVEV (reference sequence). CDR3 amino acids: CASSPRGGAETQYF. DNA for the CDR3: TGTGCCAGCAGTCCCCGGGGGGGGGCGGAGACCCAGTACTTC.

This sequence joins TRBV5-6 and TRBJ1-2, with TRBD1 identical over 8 bases. From germline, CDR1 is SGHDT and CDR2 YYEEEE. The CDR3 is 15 residues long. Losses at the gene ends were 0 bases for V and 7 bases for J; bases not matched to a gene: 8. The CDR3 here is CASSLDQTGVFGYTF. The CDR3 nucleotides read TGTGCCAGCAGCTTGGACCAGACAGGGGTGTTTGGCTACACCTTC.

This rearrangement joins TRBV5-1 to TRBJ1-4, with D possibly being TRBD1 (6 bases). The CDR3 runs to 14 residues. Germline V CDR1 and CDR2: SGHRS, YFSETQ. Trimming removed 6 bases at V and 2 bases at J, with 11 bases between. The CDR3 region is CASTPDSTNEKLFF. The CDR3 DNA is TGCGCCAGCACCCCGGACAGTACTAATGAAAAACTGTTTTTT.

V is TRBV5-1 and J is TRBJ1-3; the D gene is possibly TRBD1 (5 bases). V was shortened by 0 bases and J by 2 bases, with 12 bases between the two germline ends. Germline values: CDR1 SGHRS, CDR2 YFSETQ. The CDR3 length is 16 residues. The CDR3 region is CASSLALREPGNTIYF. CDR3 nucleotide sequence: TGCGCCAGCAGCTTGGCCCTCAGGGAGCCTGGAAACACCATATATTTT.

The chain employs TRBV15 and TRBJ1-1, with D possibly TRBD1 on 5 matching bases. V was cut by 1 base and J by 1 base, with 7 bases left in between. Germline V gene sequence: CDR1 LNHNV, CDR2 YYDKDF (reference sequence). The CDR3 contains 14 residues. CDR3 sequence: CATSRVTGNTEAFF. The CDR3 DNA follows: TGTGCCACCAGCAGAGTTACAGGGAACACTGAAGCTTTCTTT. The variable domain in full, completed from reference TRBV15 and TRBJ1-1, reads DAMVIQNPRYQVTQFGKPVTLSCSQTLNHNVMYWYQQKSSQAPKLLFHYYDKDFNNEADTPDNFQSRRPNTSFCFLDIRSPGLGDTAMYLCATSRVTGNTEAFFGQGTRLTVV.

This chain uses TRBV5-1 with TRBJ1-1; 11 nucleotides align to TRBD1. This CDR3 region has 18 residues. Unmatched junction bases numbered 15, after V lost 4 bases and J lost 4 bases. Germline lookup yields CDR1 SGHRS and CDR2 YFSETQ. The CDR3 nucleotides are TGCGCCAGCAGCCCCGGCTATCGGACAGGGGGCCGCGGCACTGAAGCTTTCTTT. Translating it yields CASSPGYRTGGRGTEAFF.

This clone was found once. The rearrangement uses TRBV5-1 and TRBJ1-1; 9 nucleotides agree with TRBD1. Germline CDR1 SGHRS, CDR2 YFSETQ. The length of the CDR3 is 15 residues. V was clipped by 3 bases and J by 5 bases; unmatched bases: 8. The CDR3 bases are TGCGCCAGCAGCTCGACGGGACAGGGTACGACTGAAGCTTTCTTT. It specifies CASSSTGQGTTEAFF.

CDR3 DNA: TGCGCCAGCAGCCCGATGGACTACGCCAACCAAGAGACCCAGTACTTC. This gives the protein CASSPMDYANQETQYF. This rearrangement joins TRBV5-1 to TRBJ2-5, with D tentatively TRBD2 (6 bases). Germline CDR1 is SGHRS and CDR2 is YFSETQ. Trimming removed 4 bases at V and 0 bases at J, with 16 bases between. The CDR3 is 16 residues long.

This clone showed up many times. V usage is TRBV5-1 and J usage is TRBJ2-3, with TRBD1 as a possible D gene (6 bases). The CDR3 totals 14 residues. V shed 4 bases and J shed 5 bases, with 14 bases lying between them. Germline V gene lookup returns CDR1 SGHRS and CDR2 YFSETQ. CDR3 residues: CASSQGQTEDTQYF. Written as DNA, the CDR3 is TGCGCCAGCAGCCAGGGACAAACGGAAGATACGCAGTATTTT.

This clone has just a few counts. The rearrangement joins TRBV4-2 to TRBJ1-2; TRBD1 agrees at 7 bases. J lost 10 bases, V lost 2 bases, and 7 bases had no gene match. The CDR3 consists of 13 residues. Germline CDR1 and CDR2: LGHNA and YNFKEQ. CDR3 sequence reads: CASSQNRDSHYTF. In DNA, the CDR3 is TGTGCCAGCAGCCAAAACCGGGACAGCCACTACACCTTC.

This rearrangement joins TRBV18 to TRBJ2-7; 15 nucleotides align to TRBD2. Germline trimming cut 1 base from V and 3 bases from J; bases unmatched to any gene: 4. The germline CDR1 and CDR2 sequences are KGHSH and LQKENI. This CDR3 spans 17 amino acids. CDR3 sequence (DNA): TGTGCCAGCTCACCACTTGGGACTAGCGGGGGGAACTACGAGCAGTACTTC. Translating gives CASSPLGTSGGNYEQYF.

The chain employs TRBV2 and TRBJ1-4, with TRBD1 matching over 8 bases. This CDR3 is 15 amino acids long. The ends lost 5 bases at V and 5 bases at J; junction bases unmatched: 7. The germline gives CDR1 SNHLY, CDR2 FYNNEI. DNA of the CDR3: TGTGCCAGCAGTCCCCGGACAGGGTTCAATGAAAAACTGTTTTTT. This encodes CASSPRTGFNEKLFF.

The gene calls are TRBV19 and TRBJ2-2; no definite D call. This CDR3 spans 14 amino acids. Per germline, CDR1 LNHDA and CDR2 SQIVND (reference sequence). V was clipped by 7 bases and J by 3 bases, with 12 bases between them. CDR3 sequence: CASTSQHDTGELFF. CDR3 in DNA: TGTGCCAGTACTTCCCAACATGACACCGGGGAGCTGTTTTTT.

The rearrangement uses TRBV6-1 and TRBJ2-7; 9 bases line up with TRBD1. Germline CDR1 and CDR2: MNHNS and SASEGT. The CDR3 has 13 amino acids. The ends lost 9 bases at V and 3 bases at J; junction bases unmatched: 6. CDR3 coding DNA: TGTGCCAGTAAACCGACAGGGGGCTACGAGCAGTACTTC. It yields the protein CASKPTGGYEQYF.